This T cell receptor (beta chain) came from a study of T cell repertoires in cytomegalovirus infection (dated by TCRdb to the late 2010s). Turning to the overall study: Donor HLA type was relevant to the analysis, as public TCR beta signatures indicated carriage of CMV infection together with the matching HLA type.

This clonotype was detected ten times or more. The antigen it binds to is not known. No base-level quality is on record; no much larger clone is a single base apart. The CDR3 covers 18 residues, taking in both the cysteine and the phenylalanine. Only the CDR3 part of the read is kept: 54 bases, read in frame from the first base. Based on the germline V gene (reference sequence), the CDR1 and CDR2 sequences are SEHNR and FQNEAQ. For this chain, trimming is 5 bases at the V end and 4 bases at the J end, and the number of junction bases without a gene match is 18. Here is what the overall study found, with its caveats: In the ex vivo response, HLA-C-restricted CMV-specific TCR beta clonotypes were dominant, and in two of eight donors the single most frequent clonotype came from this HLA-C-restricted group. Carriers of CMV infection plus the relevant HLA type were discriminated by the cumulative frequency of public TCR beta family members in the study cohort and in an independent roughly 320-donor cohort.

The run used an Illumina HiSeq 1500. Clones were called with MiXCR by TCRdb after fastp trimmed the public reads at Q25, and only in-frame beta chains were retained. Under each unique CDR3 protein, matching rows form one entry showing the most common genes and DNA. The sample has some 240,000 distinct CDR3 sequences on record, about 15% of them singletons. Around half of the sample lies in the top ten. The chain is encoded by TRBV7-9 joined to TRBJ2-7; 9 bases in the junction line up with TRBD2. The material sequenced was CD8+ T cells from PBMCs. The clonotype was recovered from a human donor in good health (CMV status not recorded). Some clones in this sample may be carry-over from other donors' samples. This receptor carries the CDR3 CASSPTGGSGGPAYEQYF. The DNA is as follows: TGTGCCAGCAGCCCCACCGGGGGTAGCGGGGGCCCGGCATACGAGCAGTACTTC.